This passage covers 12 T cell receptor beta chains from one sample sequenced in a study of T cells in Graves' hyperthyroidism and ophthalmopathy. Researchers took RNA transcripts and amplified the TCR beta CDR3 regions from them. HTBI primers were employed in a first-round RT-PCR of the TCR CDR3. TCRdb analysed the multiplex PCR reads with MiXCR anew, one entry per CDR3 protein. The sample yields 380,000 or so distinct CDR3 sequences, 15% to 20% seen once. The sequenced sample was blood. The receptors originated from a young woman with Graves' hyperthyroidism.

This chain links TRBV11-1 with TRBJ2-7, with 9 bases that match TRBD2. Germline V gene sequence: CDR1 SGHAT, CDR2 FQDESV (reference sequence). The J segment lost 1 base and the V segment lost 5 bases, leaving 9 bases of the junction unmatched. This CDR3 has 16 residues. The CDR3 nucleotides read TGTGCCAGCAGCCCCCTTGGCGGGAGGGGGTCCTACGAGCAGTACTTC. Protein sequence: CASSPLGGRGSYEQYF.

This chain links TRBV4-1 with TRBJ1-5; no clear D gene. Trimming took 2 bases from V and 4 from J, leaving 9 bases between them. The germline gives CDR1 MGHRA, CDR2 YSYEKL. This CDR3 has 14 residues. The CDR3 loop reads CASSQPPGNQPQHF. CDR3 DNA: TGCGCCAGCAGCCAACCCCCGGGAAATCAGCCCCAGCATTTT.

The table lists this clonotype with a few counts. V and J are TRBV30 and TRBJ2-7, with 13 bases identical to TRBD2. Per the germline V gene, CDR1 is GTSNPN and CDR2 is SVGIG (reference sequence). There are 16 residues in the CDR3. After removal of 0 bases from V and 5 bases from J, the junction contained 7 bases not matched to a gene. CDR3 region: CAWSVLAGGSWNEQYF. DNA of the CDR3: TGTGCCTGGAGTGTACTAGCGGGGGGGTCATGGAACGAGCAGTACTTC.

This clonotype has a count of ten or more. This CDR3 is CASSQEGRGEQYF. For the CDR3, the DNA is TGCGCCAGCAGCCAAGAGGGCAGGGGCGAGCAGTACTTC. The J gene is TRBJ2-7, the V gene TRBV4-1; perhaps TRBD1 as D (6 bases). The V gene lost 0 bases and the J gene lost 6 bases, with 9 bases spanning the gap. Germline CDR1 MGHRA, CDR2 YSYEKL. This CDR3 region has 13 residues.

This clonotype was recorded at least ten times. The chain links TRBV4-2 to TRBJ2-7, with D tentatively TRBD2 (5 bases). There are 15 residues in the CDR3. Trimming stripped 0 bases from V and 0 bases from J, with 9 bases between. CDR1 is LGHNA and CDR2 is YNFKEQ in the germline V gene. The CDR3 region has the DNA TGTGCCAGCAGCCAAGAAACCGGGAACTCCTACGAGCAGTACTTC. Translation gives CASSQETGNSYEQYF.

This clonotype was detected ten times or more. V gene TRBV6-2 or TRBV6-3 combines with J gene TRBJ2-2; TRBD2 agrees at 8 bases. V shed 6 bases and J 0 bases; nucleotides not matched to a gene: 6. The CDR3 contains 16 residues. Germline values: CDR1 MNHEY, CDR2 SVGEGT. CDR3 bases: TGTGCCAGCAGCCAAACTAGCGGAGCGAACACCGGGGAGCTGTTTTTT. It is translated as CASSQTSGANTGELFF.

This clonotype was observed many times. The chain is built from TRBV11-2 and TRBJ1-5; perhaps TRBD1 as D (6 bases). The CDR3 consists of 14 residues. Trimming took off 5 bases at V and 7 bases at J, with 15 bases between the two ends. Per germline, CDR1 SGHAT and CDR2 FQNNGV. CDR3 residues: CASSKNGQGQPQHF. The CDR3 DNA is TGTGCCAGCAGCAAGAACGGTCAGGGGCAGCCCCAGCATTTT.

This clonotype occurred many times. Germline and junction disagree at one end, which may indicate a read error. This chain links TRBV29-1 with TRBJ2-7, with D possibly TRBD2 on 6 matching bases. Germline V CDR1 and CDR2: SQVTM, ANQGSEA. The length of the CDR3 is 13 residues. The CDR3 reads CSARGGIDYEQCF. The DNA for the CDR3 is TGCAGCGCTCGTGGAGGGATTGACTACGAGCAGTGCTTC.

This clonotype appeared many times. The rearrangement joins TRBV2 to TRBJ2-5, with TRBD1 matching over 8 bases. Germline values: CDR1 SNHLY, CDR2 FYNNEI. This CDR3 spans 15 amino acids. Losses at the gene ends were 2 bases for V and 5 bases for J; bases not matched to a gene: 7. Here the CDR3 reads CASSEQGARLETQYF. The CDR3 coding sequence is TGTGCCAGCAGTGAACAGGGGGCGCGGTTGGAGACCCAGTACTTC.

Only a few counts were recorded for this clonotype. The V and J genes are TRBV5-1 and TRBJ1-3; D is uncertain. Deletions cut 4 bases from V and 0 bases from J, with 17 bases between. The CDR3 is 17 amino acids. CDR1 and CDR2 (germline): SGHRS, YFSETQ. In DNA, the CDR3 is TGCGCCAGCAGCCTCAGTTGGACGGGCCTCTCTGGAAACACCATATATTTT. Translation: CASSLSWTGLSGNTIYF. Filled out from reference TRBV5-1 and TRBJ1-3, the complete variable domain reads KAGVTQTPRYLIKTRGQQVTLSCSPISGHRSVSWYQQTPGQGLQFLFEYFSETQRNKGNFPGRFSGRQFSNSRSEMNVSTLELGDSALYLCASSLSWTGLSGNTIYFGEGSWLTVV.

A note on this clonotype: A much larger clone lies a single base off, so this may be a read error. The CDR3 does not end in the conserved phenylalanine or tryptophan, so this is likely a read error. The rearrangement uses TRBV28 and TRBJ2-2, with D possibly TRBD2 on 5 matching bases. The CDR3 spans 13 residues. Trimming pared 11 bases from V and 1 base from J, leaving 11 bases between. The V gene's germline CDR1 is MDHEN and CDR2 SYDVKM. CDR3 bases: TGTGCCCTAGCCGTGGGGAACACCGGGGAGCTGTTTGTT. This sequence encodes CALAVGNTGELFV.

The chain joins TRBV6-5 to TRBJ1-2, with 8 positions matching TRBD1. Germline V gene lookup returns CDR1 MNHEY and CDR2 SVGAGI. The CDR3 has 17 amino acids. The V and J ends lost 4 bases and 3 bases, in that order; junction bases with no gene match: 13. For the CDR3, the DNA is TGTGCCAGCAGTTCTCTTGGACAGGGCGGATTTGACTATGGCTACACCTTC. Protein sequence: CASSSLGQGGFDYGYTF.